One sample yielded the 10 T cell receptor beta chains listed below, sequenced in a study of lymphopenia after photon versus proton radiotherapy. TCRdb's table, derived via immunoSEQ multiplex PCR, lists solely in-frame clones and lacks some. Among 150,000 to 200,000 clones listed, roughly nine tenths were seen once. The specimen was peripheral blood, collected from a patient treated with photon-based radiotherapy. The source of these receptors is a man in his fifties with gastric cancer.

The CDR3 here is CAISDPGRENIQYF. CDR3 nucleotides: TGTGCCATCAGTGACCCTGGACGGGAAAACATTCAGTACTTC. J is TRBJ2-4 and V is TRBV10-3; D not resolved. Trimming left V 3 bases short and J 5 bases short, with 11 bases between. CDR1 ENHRY and CDR2 SYGVKD come from the germline V gene. This CDR3 region has 14 residues.

The rearrangement uses TRBV10-3 and TRBJ1-4; D uncertain. V lost 4 bases to trimming and J lost 7 bases, with 7 bases between them. CDR1 and CDR2 from the germline V gene are ENHRY and SYGVKD. The CDR3 contains 12 residues. CDR3 DNA: TGTGCCATCAGTGGGACGGGTGAAAAACTGTTTTTT. Protein sequence: CAISGTGEKLFF.

The table lists this clone with a count of one. The chain uses TRBV6-5 and TRBJ2-5; 11 bases line up with TRBD2. Germline assignment: CDR1 MNHEY and CDR2 SVGAGI. V gave up 2 bases and J gave up 2 bases; unmatched junction bases: 4. CDR3 length equals 16 residues. CDR3 protein: CASSYGGLAEQETQYF. For the CDR3, the DNA is TGTGCCAGCAGTTACGGGGGACTAGCGGAACAAGAGACCCAGTACTTC.

This chain links TRBV6-6 with TRBJ2-7; TRBD2 matches 12 bases. This CDR3 region has 16 residues. V lost 6 bases, J lost 3 bases, and 9 bases stayed unmatched. Per germline, CDR1 MNHNY and CDR2 SVGAGI (reference sequence). CDR3: CASSNQGLAGNYEQYF. The CDR3 bases are TGTGCCAGCAGCAACCAAGGACTAGCGGGAAACTACGAGCAGTACTTC.

CDR3 nucleotide sequence: TGTGCCAGCAGCTTACTAGGGACCCTGGTCGGTTACGAGCAGTACTTC. Amino acid sequence: CASSLLGTLVGYEQYF. The chain links TRBV5-8 to TRBJ2-7; either TRBD1 or TRBD2 may supply D (5 bases each). The CDR3 length is 16 residues. V was cut by 2 bases and J by 4 bases, with 19 bases left in between. Germline CDR1 reads SGHTS; CDR2 reads YDEGEE. The full variable domain, rest sourced from reference TRBV5-8 and TRBJ2-7, is EAGVTQSPTHLIKTRGQQATLRCSPISGHTSVYWYQQALGLGLQFLLWYDEGEERNRGNFPPRFSGRQFPNYSSELNVNALELEDSALYLCASSLLGTLVGYEQYFGPGTRLTVT.

The V and J genes are TRBV10-3 and TRBJ2-1; possible D gene TRBD2, 6 bases. Germline V gene sequence: CDR1 ENHRY, CDR2 SYGVKD. The CDR3 consists of 14 residues. Trimming left V 9 bases short and J 8 bases short, with 20 bases between. CDR3 coding DNA: TGTGCCATTAAAGCCCCTAGCGTGGTAGATGAGCAGTTCTTC. Residues: CAIKAPSVVDEQFF.

The chain links TRBV5-1 to TRBJ1-5, with a tentative D call TRBD1 (6 bases). V lost 2 bases, J lost 1 base, and 10 bases lay in between. Germline CDR1 SGHRS, CDR2 YFSETQ. CDR3 length: 15 residues. The CDR3 here is CASSFGGLSNQPQHF. The CDR3 coding sequence is TGCGCCAGCAGCTTTGGGGGCCTAAGCAATCAGCCCCAGCATTTT.

V is TRBV5-6 and J is TRBJ1-3; D is unresolved. This CDR3 contains 14 residues. Per germline, CDR1 SGHDT and CDR2 YYEEEE. V lost 0 bases to trimming and J lost 2 bases, with 6 bases between them. CDR3 loop: CASSLAPTGNTIYF. CDR3 nucleotides: TGTGCCAGCAGCTTGGCACCCACTGGAAACACCATATATTTT. The whole variable domain, remainder taken from reference TRBV5-6 and TRBJ1-3, is DAGVTQSPTHLIKTRGQQVTLRCSPKSGHDTVSWYQQALGQGPQFIFQYYEEEERQRGNFPDRFSGHQFPNYSSELNVNALLLGDSALYLCASSLAPTGNTIYFGEGSWLTVV.

The chain has TRBV9 and TRBJ2-7; D perhaps matches TRBD1 (5 bases). Trimming took 3 bases from V and 6 from J, leaving 10 bases between them. The CDR3 covers 12 residues. CDR1 is SGDLS and CDR2 is YYNGEE in the germline V gene. The DNA of the CDR3 is TGTGCCAGCAGCGAACCAGGGATCGAGCAGTACTTC. This encodes CASSEPGIEQYF.

The chain recombines TRBV6-6 with TRBJ2-1; no reliable D call. In germline, CDR1 is MNHNY, CDR2 SVGAGI (reference sequence). The ends were cut back, 6 bases at V and 8 bases at J, with 11 bases in the middle. CDR3 length: 12 residues. As DNA, the CDR3 is TGTGCCAGCAGGTCCCTTTGGTATGAGCAGTTCTTC. It codes for CASRSLWYEQFF.